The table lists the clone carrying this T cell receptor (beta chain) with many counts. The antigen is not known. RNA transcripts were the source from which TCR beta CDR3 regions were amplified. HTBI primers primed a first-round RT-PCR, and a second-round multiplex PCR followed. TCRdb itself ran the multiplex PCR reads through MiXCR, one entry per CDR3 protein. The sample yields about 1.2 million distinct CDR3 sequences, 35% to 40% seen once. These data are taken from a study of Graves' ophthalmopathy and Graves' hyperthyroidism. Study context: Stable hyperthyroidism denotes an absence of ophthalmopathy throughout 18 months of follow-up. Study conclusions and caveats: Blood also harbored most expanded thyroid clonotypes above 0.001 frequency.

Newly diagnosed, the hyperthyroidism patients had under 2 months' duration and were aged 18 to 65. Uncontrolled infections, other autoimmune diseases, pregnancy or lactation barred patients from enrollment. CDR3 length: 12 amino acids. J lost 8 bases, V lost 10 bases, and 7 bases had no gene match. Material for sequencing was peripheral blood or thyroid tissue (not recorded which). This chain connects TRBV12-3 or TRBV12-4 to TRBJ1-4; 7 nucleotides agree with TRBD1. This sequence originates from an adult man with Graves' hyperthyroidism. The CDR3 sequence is CATGDSEEKLFF. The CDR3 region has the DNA TGTGCCACCGGGGACAGCGAGGAAAAACTGTTTTTT.